This T cell receptor beta chain was recorded in a study of monozygotic twins with inflammatory bowel disease. TCRdb re-called the 5' RACE reads; one entry per CDR3 protein, DNA not given. Recorded for this sample: 300,000 to 350,000 distinct CDR3 sequences. Each donor gave roughly 2.5 ml of peripheral blood. CDR3 length equals 14 residues. Germline loops: CDR1 SGHAT, CDR2 FQNNGV. The clonotype comes from a human donor with ulcerative colitis or Crohn's disease, or a healthy co-twin of an affected twin (not recorded which). The J gene is TRBJ2-3, the V gene TRBV11-2; TCRdb picks TRBD1, but there is no DNA to check that call. Sequenced material: blood. The CDR3 is CAGGQGVITDTQYF.